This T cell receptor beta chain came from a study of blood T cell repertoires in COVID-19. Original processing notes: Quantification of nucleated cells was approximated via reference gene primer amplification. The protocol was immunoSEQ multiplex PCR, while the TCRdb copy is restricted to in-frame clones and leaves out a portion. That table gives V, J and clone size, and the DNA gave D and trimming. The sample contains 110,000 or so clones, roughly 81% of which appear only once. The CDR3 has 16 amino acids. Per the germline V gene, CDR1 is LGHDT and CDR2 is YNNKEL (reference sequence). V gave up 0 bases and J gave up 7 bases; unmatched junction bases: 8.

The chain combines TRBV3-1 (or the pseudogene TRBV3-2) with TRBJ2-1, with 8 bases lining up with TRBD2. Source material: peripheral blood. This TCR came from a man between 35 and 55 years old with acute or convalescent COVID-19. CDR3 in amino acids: CASSQDGLAGSNEQFF. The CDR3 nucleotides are TGTGCCAGCAGCCAAGATGGCCTAGCGGGCTCAAATGAGCAGTTCTTC.